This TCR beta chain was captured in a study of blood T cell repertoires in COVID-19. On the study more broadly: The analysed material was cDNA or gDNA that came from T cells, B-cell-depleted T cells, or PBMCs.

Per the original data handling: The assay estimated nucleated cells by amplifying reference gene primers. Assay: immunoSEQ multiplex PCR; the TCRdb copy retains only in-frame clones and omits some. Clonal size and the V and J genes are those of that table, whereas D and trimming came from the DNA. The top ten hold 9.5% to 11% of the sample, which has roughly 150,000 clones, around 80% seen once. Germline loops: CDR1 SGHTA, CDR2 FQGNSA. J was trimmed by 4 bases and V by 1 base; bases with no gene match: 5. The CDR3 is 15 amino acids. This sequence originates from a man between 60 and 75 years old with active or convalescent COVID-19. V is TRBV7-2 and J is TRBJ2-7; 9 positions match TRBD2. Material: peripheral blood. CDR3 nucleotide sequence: TGTGCCAGCAGCTTAGGGCGGGGGGGCTCTTACGAGCAGTACTTC. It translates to CASSLGRGGSYEQYF.